This note documents a single T cell receptor (beta chain) sequence. These data come from a study of molecular identifiers for immune sequencing clone quantification. TCRdb re-called the PCR reads through MiXCR, storing one row per CDR3 protein. This sample has about 500,000 distinct CDR3 sequences, with approximately 25% found just once. Sequencing was carried out using naive CD8+ T cells from blood, with Jurkat cell RNA spiked in. Specified subset: FACS-sorted CD8+CD4-CCR7+CD45RA+ naive T cells. This TCR derives from a human donor in good health. Some libraries in this study had Jurkat cell RNA spiked in.

The CDR3 region has the DNA TGTGCCAGCAGTTTATCGGGCAGCAACTCCTACGAGCAGTACTTC. As protein: CASSLSGSNSYEQYF. J is TRBJ2-7 and V is TRBV27; unclear D gene. V was cut by 0 bases and J by 0 bases, with 9 bases left in between. Germline-derived CDR1 and CDR2 are MNHEY and SMNVEV (reference sequence). The CDR3 contains 15 residues.